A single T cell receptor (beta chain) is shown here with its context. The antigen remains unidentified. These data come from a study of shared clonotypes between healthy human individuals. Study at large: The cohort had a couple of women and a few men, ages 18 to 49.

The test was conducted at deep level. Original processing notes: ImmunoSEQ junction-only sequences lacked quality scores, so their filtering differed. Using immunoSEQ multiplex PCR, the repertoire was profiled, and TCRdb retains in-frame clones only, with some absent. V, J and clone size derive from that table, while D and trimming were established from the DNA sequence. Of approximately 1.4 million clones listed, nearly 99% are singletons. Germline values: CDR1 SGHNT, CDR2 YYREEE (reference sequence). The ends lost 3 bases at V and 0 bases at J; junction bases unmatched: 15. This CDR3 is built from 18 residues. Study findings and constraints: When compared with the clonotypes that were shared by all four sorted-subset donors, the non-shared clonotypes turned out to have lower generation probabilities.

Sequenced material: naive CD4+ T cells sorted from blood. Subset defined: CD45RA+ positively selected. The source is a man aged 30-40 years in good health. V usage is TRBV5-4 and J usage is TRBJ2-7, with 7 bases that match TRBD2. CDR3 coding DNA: TGTGCCAGCAGCTCCCGGGGGAGGACTAGACCCCACTCCTACGAGCAGTACTTC. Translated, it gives CASSSRGRTRPHSYEQYF.